The 22 T cell receptor beta chains listed next were all sequenced from one sample in a study of blood T cell repertoires in COVID-19. TCRdb's table, derived via immunoSEQ multiplex PCR, lists solely in-frame clones and lacks some. Altogether some 130,000 clones are present, roughly nine tenths being singletons, with the ten largest covering around 3.7%. The material sequenced was peripheral blood. These receptors came from a man aged 50 to 60 with active COVID-19.

This rearrangement joins TRBV19 to TRBJ1-2, with 8 nucleotides matching TRBD1. The germline V gene encodes CDR1 LNHDA and CDR2 SQIVND (reference sequence). The junction had 11 bases not matched to a gene; V was cut back by 7 bases and J by 4 bases. The CDR3 sequence is 15 residues long. The CDR3 coding sequence is TGTGCCAGTAAGGGACAGGTCTCCCAGGGCTATGGCTACACCTTC. Translating it yields CASKGQVSQGYGYTF.

This clone has only one observation. V and J are TRBV27 and TRBJ2-7; 7 bases match TRBD1. V lost 6 bases and J lost 5; bases outside the gene matches: 7. Germline-derived CDR1 and CDR2 are MNHEY and SMNVEV (reference sequence). This CDR3 has 13 residues. The CDR3, as DNA: TGTGCCAGCAGGAACAGGGGTTCCCACGAGCAGTACGTC. This encodes CASRNRGSHEQYV.

J is TRBJ1-5 and V is TRBV19, with 9 bases identical to TRBD1. The trim removed 5 bases at V and 3 bases at J, leaving 2 bases unmatched. The CDR3 sequence is 14 residues long. Germline lookup yields CDR1 LNHDA and CDR2 SQIVND (reference sequence). CDR3 protein: CASSLQGANQPQHF. The CDR3 coding sequence is TGTGCCAGTAGTCTACAGGGGGCCAATCAGCCCCAGCATTTT.

The gene calls are TRBV5-1 and TRBJ2-3; 8 bases align to TRBD1. J lost 0 bases, V lost 3 bases, and 3 bases had no gene match. The CDR3 sequence is 15 residues long. Germline-derived CDR1 and CDR2 are SGHRS and YFSETQ. This CDR3 reads CASSYGQGSTDTQYF. The CDR3 DNA is TGCGCCAGCAGCTATGGACAGGGAAGCACAGATACGCAGTATTTT.

The J gene is TRBJ2-7, the V gene TRBV7-2, with D maybe TRBD2 (6 bases). CDR1 SGHTA and CDR2 FQGNSA come from the germline V gene. V was clipped by 1 base and J by 4 bases, with 14 bases between them. The CDR3 extends over 15 amino acids. For the CDR3, the DNA is TGTGCCAGCAGCTTAGACGGGACTTCTACATACGAGCAGTACGTC. Protein sequence: CASSLDGTSTYEQYV.

This clone was seen more than once but under ten times. V and J are TRBV5-6 and TRBJ2-7, with TRBD2 identical over 13 bases. V shed 5 bases, J shed 0 bases, and the junction held 2 bases outside the gene matches. In germline, CDR1 is SGHDT, CDR2 YYEEEE. The CDR3 sequence is 15 residues long. CDR3 in amino acids: CASSGLAGVSYEQYV. The DNA for the CDR3 is TGTGCCAGCAGTGGACTAGCGGGAGTCTCCTACGAGCAGTACGTC.

The rearrangement joins TRBV12-3 or TRBV12-4 to TRBJ2-5, with D possibly TRBD2 on 5 matching bases. This CDR3 comprises 13 residues. Trimming shortened V by 4 bases and J by 5 bases, and 11 bases separated the two germline ends. Written as DNA, the CDR3 is TGTGCCAGCAGTTGGACGGGAAGGGAGACCCAGTACTTC. Translation gives CASSWTGRETQYF.

This chain links TRBV7-2 with TRBJ1-1, with TRBD1 as a possible D gene (5 bases). V lost 6 bases and J lost 11, with 19 bases in between. Germline loops: CDR1 SGHTA, CDR2 FQGNSA. CDR3 size: 13 residues. The CDR3 spells CASRGPARGLAFF. The DNA for the CDR3 is TGTGCCAGCAGGGGGCCGGCGCGCGGCCTGGCTTTCTTT.

The chain uses TRBV12-3 or TRBV12-4 and TRBJ1-6; D is perhaps TRBD1 (5 bases). The CDR3 covers 13 residues. Trimming took off 7 bases at V and 6 bases at J, with 10 bases between the two ends. CDR3 nucleotide sequence: TGTGCCAGCACCAGGGATGTTAATTCACCCCTCCACTTT. It is translated as CASTRDVNSPLHF.

This clone was recorded once. The chain is built from TRBV19 and TRBJ1-2, with 9 bases aligning to TRBD1. Germline lookup yields CDR1 LNHDA and CDR2 SQIVND (reference sequence). The V gene end was trimmed by 6 bases and the J gene end by 6 bases; junction bases not matched to a gene: 8. The CDR3 spans 14 residues. In nucleotides, the CDR3 is TGTGCCAGTAGGAGAGGACAGGGGAGAGATGGCTACACCTTC. Its protein product is CASRRGQGRDGYTF.

This chain joins TRBV27 and TRBJ2-3; D is possibly TRBD2 (6 bases). Germline loops: CDR1 MNHEY, CDR2 SMNVEV (reference sequence). There are 15 residues in the CDR3. The ends were cut back, 2 bases at V and 6 bases at J, with 15 bases in the middle. The CDR3 sequence: CASSLVRKGLDTQYF. The CDR3 DNA reads as TGTGCCAGCAGTTTAGTCAGGAAGGGACTGGATACGCAGTATTTT.

There are a few counts of this clone. This rearrangement joins TRBV19 to TRBJ1-1, with 8 bases aligning to TRBD1. The germline gives CDR1 LNHDA, CDR2 SQIVND (reference sequence). The CDR3 consists of 13 residues. J was trimmed by 4 bases and V by 7 bases; bases with no gene match: 5. As DNA, the CDR3 is TGTGCCAGTACCTTCGACAGGGGCACTGAAGCTTTCTTT. It yields the protein CASTFDRGTEAFF.

This clone was picked up a small number of times. This CDR3 reads CASRQTGTGRGGGGNEQFF. The DNA of the CDR3 is TGTGCCAGCAGGCAAACCGGGACAGGCAGAGGCGGGGGGGGGAATGAGCAGTTCTTC. The rearrangement joins TRBV27 to TRBJ2-1; D is perhaps TRBD2 (9 bases). The germline gives CDR1 MNHEY, CDR2 SMNVEV (reference sequence). Between the trimmed V and J ends, which lost 6 bases and 7 bases, there was a span of 31 bases. CDR3 length: 19 amino acids.

V usage is TRBV5-1 and J usage is TRBJ2-1; 8 bases line up with TRBD2. CDR3 length: 16 amino acids. V lost 4 bases, J lost 3 bases, and 9 bases stayed unmatched. Germline CDR1 reads SGHRS; CDR2 reads YFSETQ. The CDR3 DNA reads TGCGCCAGCAGCCGGCTCGGAGCGGGGGTCTACAATGAGCAGTTCTTC. Translating gives CASSRLGAGVYNEQFF.

Many counts were recorded for this clone. The chain employs TRBV6-1 and TRBJ1-1; 8 nucleotides match TRBD1. Trimming took 2 bases from V and 9 from J; bases not matched to a gene: 5. There are 13 residues in the CDR3. The germline V gene has CDR1 MNHNS and CDR2 SASEGT. The CDR3 loop reads CASSESWTGKAFF. The CDR3 coding sequence is TGTGCCAGCAGTGAATCCTGGACAGGGAAAGCTTTCTTT.

The rearrangement links TRBV7-9 to TRBJ2-1, with 7 bases fitting TRBD1. The CDR3 runs to 16 residues. The V segment lost 7 bases and the J segment 1 base; nucleotides outside the gene matches: 10. In germline, CDR1 is SEHNR, CDR2 FQNEAQ (reference sequence). CDR3 nucleotides: TGTGCCAGCAATAAGAACACAGGGGTTTCCTACAATGAGCAGTTCTTC. This encodes CASNKNTGVSYNEQFF.

The gene calls are TRBV2 and TRBJ2-5; D might be TRBD1 (6 bases). The germline gives CDR1 SNHLY, CDR2 FYNNEI. Trimming took off 6 bases at V and 4 bases at J, with 9 bases between the two ends. This CDR3 has 12 residues. The CDR3 DNA follows: TGTGCCAGCAGGGACAGCCTAGAGACCCAGTACTTC. The encoded protein is CASRDSLETQYF. The whole variable domain, remainder taken from reference TRBV2 and TRBJ2-5, is EPEVTQTPSHQVTQMGQEVILRCVPISNHLYFYWYRQILGQKVEFLVSFYNNEISEKSEIFDDQFSVERPDGSNFTLKIRSTKLEDSAMYFCASRDSLETQYFGPGTRLLVL.

The chain recombines TRBV5-1 with TRBJ1-1; no reliable D call. CDR3 size: 13 residues. Germline CDR1 is SGHRS and CDR2 is YFSETQ. V lost 4 bases, J lost 1 base, and 8 bases lay in between. Here the CDR3 DNA reads TGCGCCAGCAGCCTTGCAGAGAACACTGAAGCTTTCTTT. It translates to CASSLAENTEAFF.

The J gene is TRBJ2-5, the V gene TRBV5-1; D is perhaps TRBD1 (5 bases). There are 13 residues in the CDR3. The V gene lost 4 bases and the J gene lost 5 bases, with 12 bases spanning the gap. The V gene's germline CDR1 is SGHRS and CDR2 YFSETQ. CDR3 loop: CASSVSGWETQYF. CDR3 nucleotide sequence: TGCGCCAGCAGCGTTTCAGGGTGGGAGACCCAGTACTTC.

This chain connects TRBV24-1 to TRBJ2-3, with a weak D call TRBD1 (6 bases). CDR3 length: 18 amino acids. The germline V and J ends were trimmed by 0 bases and 2 bases, with 17 bases remaining between them. Looked up from germline, CDR1 is KGHDR and CDR2 is SFDVKD. The DNA for the CDR3 is TGTGCCACCAGTGATTTGACGTCCGGGCTGGGACACACAGATACGCAGTATTTT. Protein product: CATSDLTSGLGHTDTQYF.

This clone was detected only a few times. The chain is built from TRBV12-3 or TRBV12-4 and TRBJ1-2; D remains unclear. V lost 6 bases and J 3 bases, leaving 11 bases between the germline ends. The CDR3 extends over 13 amino acids. This chain's CDR3 is CASSPPGYYGYTF. For the CDR3, the DNA is TGTGCCAGCAGCCCGCCGGGGTACTATGGCTACACCTTC.

The genes are TRBV28 and TRBJ1-2; D is undetermined. V was shortened by 1 base and J by 5 bases, with 17 bases between the two germline ends. Germline CDR1 reads MDHEN; CDR2 reads SYDVKM. The CDR3 runs 16 residues. The CDR3 DNA follows: TGTGCCAGCAGTTTATTCCGTTGGATAGACAAGTATGGCTACACCTTC. Translating it yields CASSLFRWIDKYGYTF.